Included here is one TCR beta chain sequence, with context. Its binding antigen is unknown. No base qualities exist here, and no much larger clone lies one base off it. TCRbeta CDR3 regions were amplified from genomic DNA using the immunoSEQ Assay, a bias-controlled multiplex PCR. For the original study's pipeline: Within the assay, amplification of reference gene primers was used to estimate how many nucleated cells each sample contained. To quantify the absolute abundance of each unique TCRbeta CDR3 rearrangement, sequence reads were collapsed and filtered. For each sample, productive Simpson clonality was calculated as the square root of Simpson's diversity index over productive rearrangements. TCRdb obtained this table from immuneACCESS and retained in-frame rearrangements with V and J assigned. These tables miss some clones; where compared with another copy, unresolved V genes account for less than half of the shortfall, and the remainder is unexplained. The V and J calls and clone size were taken over from that table, and D and trimming were inferred from the DNA. In this sample the table shows 250,000 to 350,000 clones, 80% to 90% of which occur a single time. Of the sample, about 4.1% is held by the ten largest clones.

This sample is part of a study of blood T cell repertoires in COVID-19 (dated by TCRdb to the early 2020s). Regarding the study in general: The collaborator samples originated in the United States, Italy and Spain and spanned the acute and convalescent phases of COVID-19. The sample metadata nearly always contained a de-identified subject ID, COVID-19 status, age in years and sex. The repertoires were made available in a free public database intended to serve as a resource for research on the immune response to SARS-CoV-2. The dataset comprised deeply sampled blood TCRbeta repertoires from subjects exposed to, actively infected with, or recovered from COVID-19. The samples were drawn from the first 160 participants of the ongoing ImmuneRACE study and from 950 to 1,500 subjects provided by 6 global collaborators. Where available, HLA class I and class II types were obtained from metadata supplied by the sample provider rather than from assay-based typing. The material from the prospective study consisted of cDNA or gDNA derived from T cells, B-cell-depleted T cells, or PBMCs.

Participants in the prospective study were enrolled through a virtual design, were aged roughly 18 to 95 years, and lived in roughly 25 United States geographic areas. To assign participants to cohorts, the prospective study relied on clinical history that participants themselves reported in a screening survey and a study questionnaire. For ImmuneRACE Cohort 3, a participant was defined as recovered based on two consecutive negative NP/OP PCR tests, clearance by a healthcare professional, or resolution of symptoms. In the prospective study, mobile phlebotomists collected whole blood, serum and a nasopharyngeal or oropharyngeal swab from each participant. Over an approximately 2-month period, participants in the prospective study had the option of providing additional blood draws and questionnaires. Before DNA extraction, blood samples from the prospective study were shipped at room temperature or frozen.

The CDR1 and CDR2 encoded by the germline V gene are SGHRS and YFSETQ. Reading from cysteine to phenylalanine, the CDR3 counts 16 amino acids. Solely the CDR3 DNA is kept, with 48 bases framed from the first base. V is pruned by 2 bases and J by 5 bases, leaving 2 bases of the junction without a gene match. Study-wide conclusions, independent of this receptor: Clinical and demographic metadata were provided uncurated, with the amount varying by source and participant.

The V gene is TRBV5-1 and the J gene is TRBJ2-1, with TRBD2 identical over 15 junction bases. The sequencing sample was made of PBMCs or T cells enriched from blood (not recorded which). This receptor was obtained from a woman younger than 45 who had recovered from COVID-19. The sequenced DNA: TGCGCCAGCAGCTTTAGGACTAGCGGGAGGGACAATGAGCAGTTCTTC. Its protein product is CASSFRTSGRDNEQFF.